The 32 T cell receptor beta chains below all came from one sample that was sequenced in a study of blood T cell repertoires in COVID-19 (TCRdb year 2020). Library preparation used the immunoSEQ multiplex PCR assay. This immuneACCESS table, as held by TCRdb, lists in-frame sequences with V and J called but not all clones. Of the missing ones, under half trace to an unresolved V gene in checked studies; the others have no known cause. The sample data list more than 80,000 clones, and more than 80% of these were observed just once. 13% to 15% of the sample goes to the ten largest clones. The sequencing input was peripheral blood. These TCRs come from a woman in her sixties with acute or convalescent COVID-19.

The chain is built from TRBV24-1 and TRBJ2-1; 10 nucleotides agree with TRBD1. CDR3 length equals 18 residues. The V and J ends lost 1 base and 7 bases, in that order; junction bases with no gene match: 12. Germline assignment: CDR1 KGHDR and CDR2 SFDVKD. The CDR3 DNA reads TGTGCCACCAGTGATTTACCTGGGCGGGGACAGGGGAGGAATGAGCAGTTCTTC. This codes for CATSDLPGRGQGRNEQFF.

J is TRBJ1-3 and V is TRBV19; D unresolved. CDR3 length equals 16 residues. The germline CDR1 and CDR2 sequences are LNHDA and SQIVND (reference sequence). V was clipped by 3 bases and J by 2 bases, with 14 bases between them. CDR3 protein: CASSIGLVGPGNTIYF. CDR3 nucleotides: TGTGCCAGTAGTATTGGGCTGGTGGGCCCTGGAAACACCATATATTTT.

The genes are TRBV3-1 (or the pseudogene TRBV3-2) and TRBJ1-6, with 9 bases that match TRBD1. With V trimmed by 3 bases and J by 5 bases, 8 bases remained unmatched. CDR1 LGHDT and CDR2 YNNKEL come from the germline V gene (reference sequence). The CDR3 contains 17 residues. CDR3 residues: CASSHPTGGADNSPLHF. For the CDR3, the DNA is TGTGCCAGCAGCCACCCTACAGGGGGCGCGGATAATTCACCCCTCCACTTT.

This clone was seen more than once but under ten times. DNA for the CDR3: TGCGCCAGCAGTCATAGGGGATTGAACACTGAAGCTTTCTTT. Protein sequence: CASSHRGLNTEAFF. V and J are TRBV23-1 and TRBJ1-1, with TRBD1 as a possible D gene (5 bases). TRBV23-1 is known as an ORF, though its function is uncertain. This CDR3 is built from 14 residues. Trimming took 3 bases from V and 0 from J, leaving 8 bases between them.

This clone was detected a few times. The chain carries TRBV29-1 and TRBJ1-2; TRBD1 aligns across 8 bases. CDR1 is SQVTM, CDR2 ANQGSEA, per germline. The CDR3 loop spans 11 amino acids. The V gene end was trimmed by 7 bases and the J gene end by 2 bases; junction bases not matched to a gene: 0. This CDR3 is CSGTGNYGYTF. CDR3 sequence (DNA): TGCAGCGGGACAGGGAACTATGGCTACACCTTC.

The chain is built from TRBV5-1 and TRBJ2-1, with TRBD2 matching 9 bases. Trimming at V came to 0 bases and at J to 8 bases, leaving 9 bases not matched to a gene. Germline CDR1 reads SGHRS; CDR2 reads YFSETQ. The CDR3 is made up of 16 amino acids. CDR3 loop: CASSLEGLAAWDEQFF. The CDR3 nucleotides are TGCGCCAGCAGCTTGGAGGGACTAGCCGCCTGGGATGAGCAGTTCTTC.

In its sample, this clone was seen once. The V call is TRBV4-1, the J call TRBJ1-1; D ambiguous. The CDR3 is made up of 14 amino acids. V lost 4 bases, J lost 8 bases, and 17 bases lay in between. Germline loops: CDR1 MGHRA, CDR2 YSYEKL. The CDR3 DNA sequence: TGCGCCAGCAGCCCAGAGAATGGGGAGGAGGAAGCTTTCTTT. Amino acid sequence: CASSPENGEEEAFF.

This clone is a singleton in its sample. The gene calls are TRBV5-1 and TRBJ1-1; the D is unclear. The CDR3 runs 15 residues. V was shortened by 0 bases and J by 0 bases, with 9 bases between the two germline ends. Germline V lookup: CDR1 SGHRS, CDR2 YFSETQ. The CDR3 DNA is TGCGCCAGCAGCTTGGCCGGCCAGGTGAACACTGAAGCTTTCTTT. Residues: CASSLAGQVNTEAFF.

The chain carries TRBV3-1 (or the pseudogene TRBV3-2) and TRBJ1-4; D unclear. Germline V gene sequence: CDR1 LGHDT, CDR2 YNNKEL (reference sequence). Trimming stripped 4 bases from V and 2 bases from J, with 8 bases between. The CDR3 is 14 amino acids. The CDR3 reads CASSPFQTNEKLFF. The CDR3 DNA reads TGTGCCAGCAGCCCCTTTCAGACTAATGAAAAACTGTTTTTT.

This clone was counted a single time. The chain uses TRBV20-1 and TRBJ1-2; D remains unclear. Per the germline V gene, CDR1 is DFQATT and CDR2 is SNEGSKA (reference sequence). The CDR3 is made up of 11 amino acids. The CDR3 nucleotides are TGCAGCTCCCGTGAGCTCTATGGCTACACCTTC. It codes for CSSRELYGYTF.

The V gene is TRBV10-3, the J gene TRBJ2-2, with TRBD2 identical over 15 bases. J gave up 5 bases and V 4 bases, and 5 bases lay outside the gene matches. This CDR3 spans 17 amino acids. CDR1 and CDR2 (germline): ENHRY, SYGVKD. CDR3 in amino acids: CAISVWTSGGATGELFF. In DNA form, the CDR3 reads TGTGCCATCAGTGTTTGGACTAGCGGGGGGGCAACCGGGGAGCTGTTTTTT.

V usage is TRBV18 and J usage is TRBJ2-7; 8 bases match TRBD2. Germline CDR1 is KGHSH and CDR2 is LQKENI. The CDR3 loop spans 14 amino acids. Losses at the gene ends were 4 bases for V and 4 bases for J; bases not matched to a gene: 6. The CDR3 spells CASSQAGAWYEQYF. CDR3 coding DNA: TGTGCCAGCTCACAAGCGGGAGCTTGGTACGAGCAGTACTTC.

V and J are TRBV11-3 and TRBJ2-1; D might be TRBD2 (6 bases). The CDR3 sequence is 12 residues long. The germline CDR1 and CDR2 sequences are SGHNT and YENEEA. V lost 6 bases and J 6 bases, leaving 9 bases between the germline ends. Written as DNA, the CDR3 is TGTGCCAGCAGTTCTAGCGCCAATGAGCAGTTCTTC. Protein sequence: CASSSSANEQFF.

The chain has TRBV5-4 and TRBJ1-1, with D tentatively TRBD1 (6 bases). The CDR3 extends over 14 amino acids. V shed 1 base and J shed 1 base, with 8 bases lying between them. The germline V gene has CDR1 SGHNT and CDR2 YYREEE (reference sequence). The CDR3 protein is CASSLPTGNTEAFF. As DNA, the CDR3 is TGTGCCAGCAGCTTGCCGACAGGGAACACTGAAGCTTTCTTT.

V and J are TRBV27 and TRBJ2-2; 9 bases are shared with TRBD1. CDR1 and CDR2 from the germline V gene are MNHEY and SMNVEV (reference sequence). The CDR3 has 17 residues. Trimming cost V 5 bases and J 3 bases; bases outside gene matches: 10. CDR3 sequence: CASSLLRDRVYTGELFF. The DNA of the CDR3 is TGTGCCAGCAGTCTCCTCCGGGACAGGGTCTACACCGGGGAGCTGTTTTTT.

V and J are TRBV9 and TRBJ2-2, with D maybe TRBD2 (6 bases). The CDR3 totals 15 residues. Trimming removed 0 bases at V and 2 bases at J, with 8 bases between. CDR1 is SGDLS, CDR2 YYNGEE, per germline. CDR3 DNA: TGTGCCAGCAGCGTAGGCGGGGTCAACACCGGGGAGCTGTTTTTT. It encodes CASSVGGVNTGELFF.

This clone was seen more than once but under ten times. The rearrangement joins TRBV27 to TRBJ1-5, with D uncertain. CDR1 and CDR2 (germline): MNHEY, SMNVEV (reference sequence). CDR3 size: 14 residues. The V gene lost 4 bases and the J gene lost 3 bases, with 10 bases spanning the gap. This chain's CDR3 is CASSSKRDNQPQHF. CDR3 bases: TGTGCCAGCAGTTCTAAGAGGGACAATCAGCCCCAGCATTTT.

The V and J genes are TRBV9 and TRBJ1-3, with D unresolved. Germline V gives CDR1 SGDLS, CDR2 YYNGEE. The CDR3 consists of 13 residues. The ends were cut back, 3 bases at V and 4 bases at J, with 8 bases in the middle. CDR3 bases: TGTGCCAGCAGCGCCGGGTTCGGAAACACCATATATTTT. It codes for CASSAGFGNTIYF. The full variable domain, in which reference TRBV9 and TRBJ1-3 provide the parts outside the CDR3, is DSGVTQTPKHLITATGQRVTLRCSPRSGDLSVYWYQQSLDQGLQFLIQYYNGEERAKGNILERFSAQQFPDLHSELNLSSLELGDSALYFCASSAGFGNTIYFGEGSWLTVV.

This chain connects TRBV7-9 to TRBJ1-1, with D possibly TRBD1 on 6 matching bases. The V and J ends lost 3 bases and 0 bases respectively, with 11 bases between them. Germline CDR1 SEHNR, CDR2 FQNEAQ (reference sequence). This CDR3 spans 15 amino acids. The DNA of the CDR3 is TGTGCCAGCAGCTTGGTGGGGGACATGAACACTGAAGCTTTCTTT. This gives the protein CASSLVGDMNTEAFF. Drawing the rest from reference TRBV7-9 and TRBJ1-1, the complete variable domain is DTGVSQNPRHKITKRGQNVTFRCDPISEHNRLYWYRQTLGQGPEFLTYFQNEAQLEKSRLLSDRFSAERPKGSFSTLEIQRTEQGDSAMYLCASSLVGDMNTEAFFGQGTRLTVV.

The sample holds a few counts of this clone. V usage is TRBV7-9 and J usage is TRBJ1-2, with TRBD1 identical over 8 bases. Trimming at V came to 8 bases and at J to 8 bases, leaving 13 bases not matched to a gene. The CDR3 sequence is 14 residues long. Germline V CDR1 and CDR2: SEHNR, FQNEAQ (reference sequence). CDR3 in amino acids: CASGIAGGAEGYTF. The DNA for the CDR3 is TGTGCCAGCGGCATAGCAGGGGGCGCGGAAGGCTACACCTTC.

This chain connects TRBV14 to TRBJ2-2; 14 nucleotides align to TRBD2. This CDR3 comprises 16 residues. V shed 5 bases and J 5 bases; nucleotides not matched to a gene: 4. Germline lookup yields CDR1 SGHDN and CDR2 FVKESK. CDR3 sequence: CASSKGLAGVTGELFF. CDR3 coding DNA: TGTGCCAGCAGCAAGGGACTAGCGGGAGTAACCGGGGAGCTGTTTTTT.

This clone appeared many times. V usage is TRBV6-5 and J usage is TRBJ1-2; D is uncertain. V lost 6 bases, J lost 7 bases, and 15 bases lay in between. Germline-derived CDR1 and CDR2 are MNHEY and SVGAGI. The CDR3 runs to 13 residues. CDR3 nucleotide sequence: TGTGCCAGCAGGTCGGCGGGCCGGTTTGGCTACACCTTC. Translation: CASRSAGRFGYTF.

The chain combines TRBV5-6 with TRBJ1-2; 7 bases are shared with TRBD1. V dropped 4 bases and J dropped 5; count of bases not matched to a gene: 5. Germline CDR1 reads SGHDT; CDR2 reads YYEEEE. This CDR3 contains 13 residues. This chain's CDR3 is CASSRQGLYGYTF. CDR3 coding DNA: TGTGCCAGCAGCCGACAGGGTCTTTATGGCTACACCTTC.

The V and J genes are TRBV4-1 and TRBJ1-2, with D perhaps TRBD1 (6 bases). V was trimmed by 3 bases and J by 4 bases, leaving 15 bases between them. The CDR3 is made up of 15 amino acids. CDR1 is MGHRA and CDR2 is YSYEKL in the germline V gene. CDR3 region: CASSHLMTGAYGYTF. The CDR3 nucleotides read TGCGCCAGCAGCCATCTTATGACAGGCGCCTATGGCTACACCTTC.

The chain uses TRBV6-5 and TRBJ2-5; the match to TRBD2 covers 9 bases. Germline V gene lookup returns CDR1 MNHEY and CDR2 SVGAGI. The CDR3 runs to 14 residues. J was trimmed by 7 bases and V by 0 bases; bases with no gene match: 3. CDR3 nucleotide sequence: TGTGCCAGCAGTTACTCGATACTAGCGGGGACCCAGTACTTC. Protein: CASSYSILAGTQYF.

The chain is built from TRBV6-4 and TRBJ1-2, with D possibly matching TRBD1 (6 bases). V was cut by 0 bases and J by 5 bases, with 7 bases left in between. CDR1 is MRHNA, CDR2 SNTAGT, per germline. CDR3 length: 13 amino acids. The CDR3 loop is CASSDSTGYGYTF. In nucleotides, the CDR3 is TGTGCCAGCAGTGACTCGACAGGTTATGGCTACACCTTC.

The CDR3 loop reads CAWSQFSYEQYF. DNA for the CDR3: TGTGCCTGGAGTCAGTTCTCCTACGAGCAGTACTTC. V and J are TRBV30 and TRBJ2-7, with D hard to call. The CDR3 loop spans 12 amino acids. The germline V gene encodes CDR1 GTSNPN and CDR2 SVGIG (reference sequence). V lost 2 bases to trimming and J lost 0 bases, with 5 bases between them.

The rearrangement joins TRBV3-1 (or the pseudogene TRBV3-2) to TRBJ1-6, with D unclear. This CDR3 region has 14 residues. Trimming left V 1 base short and J 8 bases short, with 9 bases between. Germline V gives CDR1 LGHDT, CDR2 YNNKEL (reference sequence). CDR3 DNA sequence: TGTGCCAGCAGCCAAGGGGCAGGCTATTCACCCCTCCACTTT. Its translation: CASSQGAGYSPLHF.

The rearrangement joins TRBV12-3 or TRBV12-4 to TRBJ2-1; D is perhaps TRBD2 (6 bases). With 8 bases removed from V and 15 bases from J, the gap between germline ends came to 17 bases. There are 11 residues in the CDR3. The CDR3 sequence is CASVRDSVPFF. The CDR3 bases are TGTGCCAGCGTCCGGGACTCCGTGCCGTTCTTC.

The table lists this clone with a count of one. The chain links TRBV5-4 to TRBJ1-2; possible D gene TRBD1, 6 bases. The V and J ends lost 0 bases and 2 bases respectively, with 14 bases between them. The CDR3 length is 16 residues. Germline lookup yields CDR1 SGHNT and CDR2 YYREEE (reference sequence). The CDR3 spells CASSLGGGGSNYGYTF. In DNA, the CDR3 is TGTGCCAGCAGCTTGGGGGGCGGGGGCTCGAACTATGGCTACACCTTC.

This rearrangement joins TRBV21-1 to TRBJ1-1; TRBD1, the D gene given by the table, was not confirmed from the DNA. TRBV21-1 represents a pseudogene. This CDR3 has 14 residues. The CDR3 protein is CASSGDNRDTEAFF. The CDR3 coding sequence is TGTGCCAGCTCTGGGGACAACAGGGACACTGAAGCTTTCTTT.

This clone was found once. The gene calls are TRBV20-1 and TRBJ2-1; D is ambiguous. Trimming left V 5 bases short and J 4 bases short, with 3 bases between. CDR3 length equals 10 residues. Germline CDR1 and CDR2: DFQATT and SNEGSKA (reference sequence). DNA for the CDR3: TGCAGTGCTCGGTACAATGAGCAGTTCTTC. Amino acid sequence: CSARYNEQFF.